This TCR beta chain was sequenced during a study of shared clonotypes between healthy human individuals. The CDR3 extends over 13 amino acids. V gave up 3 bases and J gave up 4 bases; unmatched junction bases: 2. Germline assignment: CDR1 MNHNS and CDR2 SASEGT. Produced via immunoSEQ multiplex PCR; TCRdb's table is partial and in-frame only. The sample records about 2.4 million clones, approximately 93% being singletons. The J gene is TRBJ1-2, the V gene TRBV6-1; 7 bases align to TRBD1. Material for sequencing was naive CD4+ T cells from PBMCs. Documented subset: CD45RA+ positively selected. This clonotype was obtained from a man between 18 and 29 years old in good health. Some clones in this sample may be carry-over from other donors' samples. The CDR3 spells CASSEEGAYGYTF. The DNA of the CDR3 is TGTGCCAGCAGTGAGGAGGGGGCCTATGGCTACACCTTC.